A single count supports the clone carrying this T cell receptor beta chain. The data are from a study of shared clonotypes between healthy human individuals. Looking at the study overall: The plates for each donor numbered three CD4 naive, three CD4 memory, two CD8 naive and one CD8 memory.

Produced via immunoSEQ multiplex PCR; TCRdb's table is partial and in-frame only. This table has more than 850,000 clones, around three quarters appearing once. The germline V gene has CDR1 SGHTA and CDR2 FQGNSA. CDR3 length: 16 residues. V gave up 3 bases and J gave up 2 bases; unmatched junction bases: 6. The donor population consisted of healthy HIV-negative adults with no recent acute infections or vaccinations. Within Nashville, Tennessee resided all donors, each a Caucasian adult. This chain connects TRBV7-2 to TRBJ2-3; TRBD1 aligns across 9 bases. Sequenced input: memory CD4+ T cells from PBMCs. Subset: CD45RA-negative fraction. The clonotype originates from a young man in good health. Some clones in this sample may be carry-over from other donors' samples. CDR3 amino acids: CASSFSGTGYTDTQYF. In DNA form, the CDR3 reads TGTGCCAGCAGCTTTTCCGGGACAGGGTACACAGATACGCAGTATTTT.